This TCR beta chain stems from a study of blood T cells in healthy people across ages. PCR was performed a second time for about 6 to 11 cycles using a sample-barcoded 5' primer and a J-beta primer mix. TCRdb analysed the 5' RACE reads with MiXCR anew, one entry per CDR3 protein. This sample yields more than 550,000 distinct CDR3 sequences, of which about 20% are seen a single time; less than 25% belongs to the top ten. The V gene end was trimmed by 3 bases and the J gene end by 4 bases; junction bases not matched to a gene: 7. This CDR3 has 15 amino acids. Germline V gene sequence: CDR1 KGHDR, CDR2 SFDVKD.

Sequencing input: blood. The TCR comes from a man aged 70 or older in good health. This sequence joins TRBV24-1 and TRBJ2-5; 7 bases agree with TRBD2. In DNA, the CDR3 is TGTGCCACCAGTGATGACAGAGGGAGGGTAGAGACCCAGTACTTC. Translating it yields CATSDDRGRVETQYF.